One TCR beta chain is described in this entry. Its target is unknown. This CDR3 has 16 amino acids. Per the germline V gene, CDR1 is MNHEY and CDR2 is SVGEGT. V dropped 3 bases and J dropped 8 bases, with 20 bases sitting between them. From the reads, TCRdb called clonotypes with MiXCR, one entry per CDR3 protein. The repertoire includes hundreds of thousands of distinct CDR3 sequences, roughly 36% of them detected once, and about 18% sits in the top ten. The sample originates from a study of T cell repertoires in cytomegalovirus infection. Study in general: CMV epitopes in the study were HLA-C-restricted (recently identified) and HLA-B-restricted (well studied).

The clonotype was recovered from a human donor in good health (CMV status not recorded). Some clones in this sample may be carry-over from other donors' samples. The rearrangement joins TRBV6-2 or TRBV6-3 to TRBJ2-1, with D possibly being TRBD1 (6 bases). Sequenced material: cultured PBMCs, taken from culture after CMV antigen stimulation. The CDR3: CASSYPTGKYLDEQFF. CDR3 sequence (DNA): TGTGCCAGCAGTTATCCGACAGGCAAGTACCTAGATGAGCAGTTCTTC.